Below, 5 T cell receptor beta chains from the same sample are listed, as sequenced in a study of CD8+CD57+ T cells in acquired aplastic anemia. Both TCR beta VDJ combination and CDR3 sequence profiling were carried out. Genomic DNA was the template for this profiling. Each CDR3 protein is one row after TCRdb ran MiXCR on the reads. The data contain over 200,000 distinct CDR3 sequences, 60% to 65% of them singletons. The specimen sequenced was sorted CD4+, CD8+, or CD8+CD57+ T cells (not recorded which) from PBMCs. The receptors here all came from a human donor in good health.

The chain is built from TRBV10-3 and TRBJ2-5; D gene uncertain. Trimming stripped 0 bases from V and 3 bases from J, with 2 bases between. CDR3 length: 12 residues. The germline CDR1 and CDR2 sequences are ENHRY and SYGVKD. This CDR3 reads CAISESEETQYF. The DNA of the CDR3 is TGTGCCATCAGTGAGTCTGAAGAGACCCAGTACTTC.

This chain uses TRBV19 with TRBJ1-1, with unresolved D. Trimming took off 3 bases at V and 6 bases at J, with 8 bases between the two ends. CDR1 and CDR2 from the germline V gene are LNHDA and SQIVND (reference sequence). The CDR3 has 12 amino acids. The CDR3 DNA reads as TGTGCCAGTAGTATTGCAGAGGCTGAAGCTTTCTTT. It translates to CASSIAEAEAFF.

The chain uses TRBV12-3 or TRBV12-4 and TRBJ1-1; no clear D. Trimming cost V 3 bases and J 0 bases, with 5 bases left between them. CDR3 size: 13 residues. The CDR3 DNA sequence: TGTGCCAGCAGTTTTTTGATGAACACTGAAGCTTTCTTT. As protein: CASSFLMNTEAFF.

The chain carries TRBV29-1 and TRBJ2-1; perhaps TRBD2 as D (6 bases). V was clipped by 5 bases and J by 0 bases, with 8 bases between them. The CDR3 length is 13 residues. Germline V CDR1 and CDR2: SQVTM, ANQGSEA. CDR3 bases: TGCAGCGTTTTGGGAGGCTCCTACAATGAGCAGTTCTTC. Translating it yields CSVLGGSYNEQFF.

The count of this clonotype is one. The V and J genes are TRBV12-3 or TRBV12-4 and TRBJ2-1; maybe TRBD2 (6 bases). The CDR3 has 15 residues. Trimming pared 0 bases from V and 7 bases from J, leaving 13 bases between. The DNA for the CDR3 is TGTGCCAGCAGTTTAGCTAGCGGCCAAGGAAATGAGCAGTTCTTC. Translated: CASSLASGQGNEQFF.